This TCR beta chain was identified in a study of cytomegalovirus exposure and HLA in healthy donors. Vbeta (60) and Jbeta (13) primers were used in the PCR. Sequenced by immunoSEQ multiplex PCR; TCRdb stores in-frame clones only, minus some. The sample includes fewer than 100,000 clones, roughly 80% of them seen just once. Material: PBMCs. The sequence derives from a man in his fifties or sixties in good health and CMV-seropositive.

This CDR3 reads CASSRNGGTGTETQYF. CDR3 DNA sequence: TGTGCCAGCAGCAGGAATGGTGGGACAGGGACGGAGACCCAGTACTTC. The V and J genes are TRBV11-3 and TRBJ2-5; 9 bases map to TRBD1. The germline gives CDR1 SGHNT, CDR2 YENEEA. The V and J ends lost 5 bases and 5 bases, in that order; junction bases with no gene match: 12. The CDR3 consists of 16 residues.